This TCR beta chain was observed in a study of blood T cell repertoires in COVID-19. CDR3 size: 16 residues. Germline V gives CDR1 MNHEY, CDR2 SVGAGI. V gave up 0 bases and J gave up 6 bases, with 12 bases separating them. The study recruited people aged 18 to 89 years across 24 US areas. In assigning cohorts, the study relied on participant-reported clinical history. Per the authors' pipeline: Nucleated cell counts were estimated from reference gene primer amplification. Repertoires were generated with immunoSEQ multiplex PCR, while TCRdb's copy carries only in-frame clones and drops some. The V and J calls and clone size come from that table; D and trimming were worked out from the DNA. The table records under 300,000 clones, roughly 90% of them present only once.

This chain connects TRBV6-5 to TRBJ1-6, with D perhaps TRBD1 (6 bases). What was sequenced was PBMCs or T cells enriched from blood (not recorded which). This TCR derives from a woman aged 25 to 39 with acute COVID-19. CDR3 residues: CASSYSFRGLNSPLHF. For the CDR3, the DNA is TGTGCCAGCAGTTACTCGTTCAGGGGCCTTAATTCACCCCTCCACTTT.